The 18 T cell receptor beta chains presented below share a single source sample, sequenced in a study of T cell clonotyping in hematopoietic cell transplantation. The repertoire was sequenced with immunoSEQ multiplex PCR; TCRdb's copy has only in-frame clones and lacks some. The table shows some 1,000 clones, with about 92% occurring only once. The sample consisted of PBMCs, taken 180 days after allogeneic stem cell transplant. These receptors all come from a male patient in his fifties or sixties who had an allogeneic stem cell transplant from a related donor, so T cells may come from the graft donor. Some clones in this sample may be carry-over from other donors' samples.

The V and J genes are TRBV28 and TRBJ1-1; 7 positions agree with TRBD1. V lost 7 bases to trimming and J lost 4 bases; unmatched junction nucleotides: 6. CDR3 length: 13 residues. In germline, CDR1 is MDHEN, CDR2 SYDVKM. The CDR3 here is CASNLDRATEAFF. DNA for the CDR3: TGTGCCAGCAACTTAGACAGGGCCACTGAAGCTTTCTTT.

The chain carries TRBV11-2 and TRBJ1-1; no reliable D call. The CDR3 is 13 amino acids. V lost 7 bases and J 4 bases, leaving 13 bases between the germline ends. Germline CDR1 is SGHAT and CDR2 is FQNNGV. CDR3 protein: CASTFRSTTEAFF. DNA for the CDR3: TGTGCCAGCACCTTTAGGTCGACCACTGAAGCTTTCTTT.

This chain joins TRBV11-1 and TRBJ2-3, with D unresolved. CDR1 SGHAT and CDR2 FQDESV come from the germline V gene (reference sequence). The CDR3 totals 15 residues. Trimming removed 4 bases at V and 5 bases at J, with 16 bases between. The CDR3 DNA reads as TGTGCCAGCAGCTGGGGATCCGAAGTAGGAGATACGCAGTATTTT. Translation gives CASSWGSEVGDTQYF.

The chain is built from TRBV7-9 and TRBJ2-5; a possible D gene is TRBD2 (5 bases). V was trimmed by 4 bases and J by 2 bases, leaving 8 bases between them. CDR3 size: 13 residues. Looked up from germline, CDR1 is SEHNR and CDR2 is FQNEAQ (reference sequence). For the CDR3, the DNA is TGTGCCAGCAGCTCCGGAGGTCAAGAGACCCAGTACTTC. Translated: CASSSGGQETQYF.

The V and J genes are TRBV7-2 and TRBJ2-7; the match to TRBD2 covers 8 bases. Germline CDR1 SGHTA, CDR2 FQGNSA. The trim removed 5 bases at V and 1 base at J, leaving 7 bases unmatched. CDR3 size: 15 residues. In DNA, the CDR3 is TGTGCCAGCAGCCGAGCGGGAGACGGGTCCTACGAGCAGTACTTC. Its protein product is CASSRAGDGSYEQYF.

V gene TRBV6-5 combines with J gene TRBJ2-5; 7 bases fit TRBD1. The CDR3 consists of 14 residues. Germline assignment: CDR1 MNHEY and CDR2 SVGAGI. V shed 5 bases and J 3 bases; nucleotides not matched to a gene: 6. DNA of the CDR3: TGTGCCAGCAGTCCACAGGGGCAGGAAGAGACCCAGTACTTC. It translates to CASSPQGQEETQYF.

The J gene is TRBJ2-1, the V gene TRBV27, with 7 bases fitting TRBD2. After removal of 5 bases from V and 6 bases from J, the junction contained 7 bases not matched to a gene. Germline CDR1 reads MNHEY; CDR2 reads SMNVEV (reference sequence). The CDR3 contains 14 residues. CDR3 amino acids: CASSPGTTSNEQFF. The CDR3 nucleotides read TGTGCCAGCAGTCCAGGGACTACGAGCAATGAGCAGTTCTTC.

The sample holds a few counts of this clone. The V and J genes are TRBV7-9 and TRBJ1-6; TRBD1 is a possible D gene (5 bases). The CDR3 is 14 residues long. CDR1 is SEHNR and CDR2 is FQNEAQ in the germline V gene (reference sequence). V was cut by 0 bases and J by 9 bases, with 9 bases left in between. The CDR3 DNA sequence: TGTGCCAGCAGCTTAGCCAGGGAATTTTCACCCCTCCACTTT. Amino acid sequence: CASSLAREFSPLHF.

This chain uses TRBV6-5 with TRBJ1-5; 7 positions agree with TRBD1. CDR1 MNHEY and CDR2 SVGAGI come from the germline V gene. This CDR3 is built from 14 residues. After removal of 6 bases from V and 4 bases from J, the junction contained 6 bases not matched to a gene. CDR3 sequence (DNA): TGTGCCAGCAGGGCAGGGGGAACGAATCAGCCCCAGCATTTT. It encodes CASRAGGTNQPQHF.

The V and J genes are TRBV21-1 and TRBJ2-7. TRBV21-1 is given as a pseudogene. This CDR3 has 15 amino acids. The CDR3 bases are TGTGCCAGCAGCAAAATGGGCAGGGAGAGGTACGAGCAGTACTTC. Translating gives CASSKMGRERYEQYF.

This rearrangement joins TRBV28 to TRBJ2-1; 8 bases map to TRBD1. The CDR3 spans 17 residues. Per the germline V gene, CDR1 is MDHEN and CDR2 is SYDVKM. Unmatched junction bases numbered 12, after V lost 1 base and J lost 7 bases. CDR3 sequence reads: CASSLLHGDRRRNEQFF. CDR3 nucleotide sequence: TGTGCCAGCAGTTTATTACATGGGGACAGGAGAAGGAATGAGCAGTTCTTC.

The DNA of the CDR3 is TGCGCCAGCAGCCCGGCTCCGGGACAGCTAAATGAGCAGTTCTTC. Translated: CASSPAPGQLNEQFF. The genes are TRBV5-1 and TRBJ2-1, with 7 positions matching TRBD1. Germline values: CDR1 SGHRS, CDR2 YFSETQ. V lost 4 bases and J lost 7; bases outside the gene matches: 11. The CDR3 has 15 residues.

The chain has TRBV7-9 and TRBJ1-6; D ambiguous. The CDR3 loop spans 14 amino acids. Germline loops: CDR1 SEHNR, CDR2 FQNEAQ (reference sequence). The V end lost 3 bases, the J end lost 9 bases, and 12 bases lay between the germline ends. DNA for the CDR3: TGTGCCAGCAGCTTGGACCCGATTGGTTCACCCCTCCACTTT. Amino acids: CASSLDPIGSPLHF.

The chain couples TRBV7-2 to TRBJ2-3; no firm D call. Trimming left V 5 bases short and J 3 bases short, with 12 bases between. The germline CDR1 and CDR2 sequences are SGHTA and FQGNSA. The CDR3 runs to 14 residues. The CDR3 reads CASSATTSTDTQYF. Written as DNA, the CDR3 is TGTGCCAGCAGCGCCACGACAAGTACAGATACGCAGTATTTT.

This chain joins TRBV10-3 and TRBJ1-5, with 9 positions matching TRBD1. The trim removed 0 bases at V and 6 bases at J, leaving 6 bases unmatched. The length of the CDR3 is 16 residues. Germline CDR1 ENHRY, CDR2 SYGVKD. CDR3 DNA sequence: TGTGCCATCAGTGAGTCAGGACAGGGGTTTGGTCAGCCCCAGCATTTT. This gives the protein CAISESGQGFGQPQHF.

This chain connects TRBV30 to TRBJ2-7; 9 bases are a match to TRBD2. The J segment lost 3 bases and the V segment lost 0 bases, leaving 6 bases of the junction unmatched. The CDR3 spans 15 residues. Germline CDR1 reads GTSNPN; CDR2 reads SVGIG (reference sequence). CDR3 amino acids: CAWSVKRREGYEQYF. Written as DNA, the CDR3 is TGTGCCTGGAGTGTGAAGAGGCGGGAGGGCTACGAGCAGTACTTC.

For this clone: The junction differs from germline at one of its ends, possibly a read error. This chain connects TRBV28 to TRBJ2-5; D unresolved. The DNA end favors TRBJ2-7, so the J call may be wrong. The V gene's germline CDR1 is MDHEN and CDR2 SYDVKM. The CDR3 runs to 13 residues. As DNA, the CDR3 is TGTGCCAGCAATTTAATGCGCCTTAACGAGCAGTACTTC. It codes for CASNLMRLNEQYF.

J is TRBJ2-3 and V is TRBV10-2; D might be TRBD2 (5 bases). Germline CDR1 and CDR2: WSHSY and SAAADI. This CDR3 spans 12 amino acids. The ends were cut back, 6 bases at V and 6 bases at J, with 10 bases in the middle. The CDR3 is CASSGPGDTQYF. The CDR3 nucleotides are TGCGCCAGCAGCGGACCGGGGGATACGCAGTATTTT.